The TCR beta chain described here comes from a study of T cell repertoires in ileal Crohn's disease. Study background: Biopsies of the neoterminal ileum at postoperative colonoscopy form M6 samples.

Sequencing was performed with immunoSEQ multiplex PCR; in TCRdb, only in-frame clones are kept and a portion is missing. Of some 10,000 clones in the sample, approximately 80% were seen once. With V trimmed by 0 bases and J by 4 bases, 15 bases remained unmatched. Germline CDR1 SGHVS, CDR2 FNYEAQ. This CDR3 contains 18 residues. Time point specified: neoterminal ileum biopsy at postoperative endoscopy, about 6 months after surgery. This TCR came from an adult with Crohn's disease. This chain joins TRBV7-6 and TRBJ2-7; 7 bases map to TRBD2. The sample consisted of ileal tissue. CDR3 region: CASSLARGGSSTAYEQYF. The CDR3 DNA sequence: TGTGCCAGCAGCTTAGCGCGTGGCGGGAGTTCAACTGCATACGAGCAGTACTTC. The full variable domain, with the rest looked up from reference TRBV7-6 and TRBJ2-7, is GAGVSQSPRYKVTKRGQDVALRCDPISGHVSLYWYRQALGQGPEFLTYFNYEAQQDKSGLPNDRFSAERPEGSISTLTIQRTEQRDSAMYRCASSLARGGSSTAYEQYFGPGTRLTVT.